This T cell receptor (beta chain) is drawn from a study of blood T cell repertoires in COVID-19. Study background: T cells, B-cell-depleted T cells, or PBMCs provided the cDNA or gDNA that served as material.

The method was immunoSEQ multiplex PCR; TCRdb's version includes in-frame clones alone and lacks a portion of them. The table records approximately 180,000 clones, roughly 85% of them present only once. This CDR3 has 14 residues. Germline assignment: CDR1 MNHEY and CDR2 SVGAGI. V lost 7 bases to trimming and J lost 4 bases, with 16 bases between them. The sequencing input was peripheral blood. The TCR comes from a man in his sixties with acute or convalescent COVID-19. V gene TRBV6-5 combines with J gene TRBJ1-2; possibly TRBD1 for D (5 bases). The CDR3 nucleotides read TGTGCCAGCACTACAGGCAGCGCTGGCTATGGCTACACCTTC. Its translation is CASTTGSAGYGYTF.